These 32 T cell receptor beta chains were all obtained from the same sample, sequenced in a study of blood T cell repertoires in COVID-19 (TCRdb year 2020). Libraries were prepared through the immunoSEQ multiplex PCR assay. In its TCRdb copy, this immuneACCESS table keeps in-frame sequences only and misses some clones. Where compared with another copy, unresolved V genes explain less than half of these, and the others have no known cause. The sample includes under 300,000 clones, with about 83% observed a single time. Of the sample, more than 4% falls within the top ten clones. The material sequenced was peripheral blood. The receptors come from a man between 45 and 60 years old with acute or convalescent COVID-19.

V usage is TRBV7-3 and J usage is TRBJ1-1; TRBD1 is a possible D gene (5 bases). Trimming left V 5 bases short and J 0 bases short, with 7 bases between. The CDR3 covers 13 residues. Germline V gives CDR1 SGHTA, CDR2 FQGTGA. CDR3 coding DNA: TGTGCCAGCAGCCGGGGGATGAACACTGAAGCTTTCTTT. Its translation is CASSRGMNTEAFF.

This chain connects TRBV5-4 to TRBJ2-2; 8 bases fit TRBD1. This CDR3 is built from 16 residues. The germline V gene has CDR1 SGHNT and CDR2 YYREEE (reference sequence). The V gene end was trimmed by 1 base and the J gene end by 6 bases; junction bases not matched to a gene: 8. The CDR3 DNA reads TGTGCCAGCAGCTTGCGCCCGGGACAGGATGCCGGGGAGCTGTTTTTT. It translates to CASSLRPGQDAGELFF. Looking up the rest from reference TRBV5-4 and TRBJ2-2 gives the full variable domain: ETGVTQSPTHLIKTRGQQVTLRCSSQSGHNTVSWYQQALGQGPQFIFQYYREEENGRGNFPPRFSGLQFPNYSSELNVNALELDDSALYLCASSLRPGQDAGELFFGEGSRLTVL.

The rearrangement links TRBV4-1 to TRBJ2-1, with TRBD2 matching over 12 bases. V shed 3 bases and J 2 bases; nucleotides not matched to a gene: 8. The CDR3 sequence is 18 residues long. Germline CDR1 reads MGHRA; CDR2 reads YSYEKL. The CDR3 loop is CASSHPGLAGKAYNEQFF. In DNA, the CDR3 is TGCGCCAGCAGCCACCCAGGACTAGCGGGAAAGGCCTACAATGAGCAGTTCTTC.

The genes are TRBV9 and TRBJ1-1; 8 bases are shared with TRBD1. The CDR3 has 13 amino acids. The germline V gene encodes CDR1 SGDLS and CDR2 YYNGEE. V dropped 4 bases and J dropped 6; count of bases not matched to a gene: 5. CDR3 DNA sequence: TGTGCCAGCAGCAACAGGGGGGCGTCTGAAGCTTTCTTT. As protein: CASSNRGASEAFF.

J is TRBJ2-5 and V is TRBV5-4; TRBD1 matches at 7 bases. V gave up 7 bases and J gave up 5 bases; unmatched junction bases: 5. Germline CDR1 is SGHNT and CDR2 is YYREEE (reference sequence). This CDR3 region has 12 residues. In nucleotides, the CDR3 is TGTGCCAGCGGCCAGGGGGTTGAGACCCAGTACTTC. This codes for CASGQGVETQYF.

The V and J genes are TRBV3-1 (or the pseudogene TRBV3-2) and TRBJ2-7; TRBD1 matches at 8 bases. Germline CDR1 reads LGHDT; CDR2 reads YNNKEL (reference sequence). The CDR3 has 17 amino acids. With V trimmed by 4 bases and J by 4 bases, 15 bases remained unmatched. In nucleotides, the CDR3 is TGTGCCAGCAGCCGGCAAAGTGGTACCAGGGGGCAATACGAGCAGTACTTC. Translating gives CASSRQSGTRGQYEQYF.

The chain combines TRBV29-1 with TRBJ1-3; the D is unclear. The CDR3 sequence is 14 residues long. The germline CDR1 and CDR2 sequences are SQVTM and ANQGSEA. V lost 2 bases and J lost 0, with 8 bases in between. This CDR3 reads CSVETGSSGNTIYF. In DNA, the CDR3 is TGCAGCGTTGAAACGGGAAGCTCTGGAAACACCATATATTTT. Using reference TRBV29-1 and TRBJ1-3 for the parts outside the CDR3, the full variable domain is SAVISQKPSRDICQRGTSLTIQCQVDSQVTMMFWYRQQPGQSLTLIATANQGSEATYESGFVIDKFPISRPNLTFSTLTVSNMSPEDSSIYLCSVETGSSGNTIYFGEGSWLTVV.

The chain couples TRBV28 to TRBJ2-2, with TRBD1 as a possible D gene (5 bases). The CDR3 consists of 14 residues. Germline V gene data show CDR1 as MDHEN and CDR2 as SYDVKM. Trimming took off 8 bases at V and 4 bases at J, with 14 bases between the two ends. The CDR3 DNA reads TGTGCCAGCCAGGACAAAACCGGCACCGGGGAGCTGTTTTTT. It translates to CASQDKTGTGELFF.

The chain recombines TRBV9 with TRBJ1-1, with 9 bases matching TRBD1. Germline values: CDR1 SGDLS, CDR2 YYNGEE. This CDR3 has 15 residues. The V and J ends lost 2 bases and 3 bases, in that order; junction bases with no gene match: 5. DNA for the CDR3: TGTGCCAGCAGCGTCGGGACAGGGCTCGACACTGAAGCTTTCTTT. Protein: CASSVGTGLDTEAFF.

V and J are TRBV9 and TRBJ1-4; 7 positions match TRBD1. The CDR3 has 15 amino acids. The V segment lost 3 bases and the J segment 10 bases; nucleotides outside the gene matches: 12. Germline V gene data show CDR1 as SGDLS and CDR2 as YYNGEE. In DNA form, the CDR3 reads TGTGCCAGCAGCGCAAACTGGGACAGCCCTAGAAAACTGTTTTTT. Translating it yields CASSANWDSPRKLFF.

This chain connects TRBV18 to TRBJ2-7; 10 bases line up with TRBD1. This CDR3 spans 15 amino acids. J was trimmed by 6 bases and V by 6 bases; bases with no gene match: 11. Germline CDR1 KGHSH, CDR2 LQKENI. CDR3 nucleotides: TGTGCCAGCTCCGTAGCCGGGACAGGGGTCGTCGAGCAGTACTTC. It yields the protein CASSVAGTGVVEQYF.

Only one count was recorded for this clone. The V gene is TRBV30, the J gene TRBJ1-2; maybe TRBD1 (6 bases). The CDR3 is 14 residues long. Trimming removed 2 bases at V and 8 bases at J, with 18 bases between. CDR1 and CDR2 from the germline V gene are GTSNPN and SVGIG (reference sequence). The CDR3 DNA is TGTGCCTGGAGTCTCCCGGGACAAGGTATCGGCTACACCTTC. It codes for CAWSLPGQGIGYTF.

This sequence joins TRBV28 and TRBJ2-7; 9 bases line up with TRBD2. In germline, CDR1 is MDHEN, CDR2 SYDVKM. This CDR3 has 13 amino acids. V shed 9 bases and J 2 bases; nucleotides not matched to a gene: 5. Here the CDR3 reads CASRLAEAYEQYF. DNA for the CDR3: TGTGCCAGTAGACTAGCGGAGGCCTACGAGCAGTACTTC.

The chain employs TRBV7-8 and TRBJ2-7; the match to TRBD2 covers 8 bases. Germline CDR1 SGHVS, CDR2 FQNEAQ. The CDR3 is made up of 18 amino acids. The J segment lost 7 bases and the V segment lost 2 bases, leaving 19 bases of the junction unmatched. CDR3 coding DNA: TGTGCCAGCAGCTTAAATTCATTCGGCCGGGGGGGCCCGGGAGAGCAGTACTTC. Protein: CASSLNSFGRGGPGEQYF.

This clone was seen a single time. The chain has TRBV19 and TRBJ2-4, with 15 bases that match TRBD2. CDR3 length: 18 amino acids. Germline CDR1 LNHDA, CDR2 SQIVND (reference sequence). V was pared by 8 bases and J by 0 bases, with 8 bases of the junction left unmatched. The CDR3 loop is CASASRTSGGAAKNIQYF. The CDR3, as DNA: TGTGCCAGTGCCTCCCGGACTAGCGGGGGGGCAGCCAAAAACATTCAGTACTTC.

This sequence joins TRBV27 and TRBJ1-1; D ambiguous. The CDR3 sequence is 13 residues long. V was trimmed by 8 bases and J by 3 bases, leaving 13 bases between them. CDR1 is MNHEY and CDR2 is SMNVEV in the germline V gene (reference sequence). CDR3 in DNA: TGTGCCAGCGGCCGTGGCATGGACACTGAAGCTTTCTTT. As protein: CASGRGMDTEAFF.

This clone came up once. The chain couples TRBV5-1 to TRBJ1-5; D is unresolved. V lost 0 bases to trimming and J lost 8 bases, with 15 bases between them. CDR1 and CDR2 from the germline V gene are SGHRS and YFSETQ. The CDR3 is 15 residues long. The CDR3 loop is CASSLGARTKEPQHF. The CDR3 region has the DNA TGCGCCAGCAGCTTGGGGGCCAGAACGAAGGAGCCCCAGCATTTT.

V is TRBV10-3 and J is TRBJ2-5; 7 nucleotides align to TRBD2. V was clipped by 4 bases and J by 2 bases; unmatched bases: 7. The CDR3 covers 15 residues. The germline V gene has CDR1 ENHRY and CDR2 SYGVKD. The CDR3 region has the DNA TGTGCCATCAGTGGTTCAGGCGGGAGACAAGAGACCCAGTACTTC. Its protein is CAISGSGGRQETQYF.

V and J are TRBV30 and TRBJ1-2; D not certain. CDR3 size: 14 residues. CDR1 and CDR2 from the germline V gene are GTSNPN and SVGIG (reference sequence). The V gene lost 4 bases and the J gene lost 0 bases, with 12 bases spanning the gap. CDR3 sequence reads: CAWTPRGANYGYTF. The DNA of the CDR3 is TGTGCCTGGACCCCCCGGGGAGCTAACTATGGCTACACCTTC.

The V gene is TRBV19, the J gene TRBJ2-3; 13 bases are a match to TRBD2. CDR1 and CDR2 (germline): LNHDA, SQIVND (reference sequence). This CDR3 has 14 residues. The ends lost 3 bases at V and 6 bases at J; junction bases unmatched: 0. This CDR3 is CASSMTSGGDTQYF. CDR3 DNA sequence: TGTGCCAGTAGTATGACTAGCGGGGGGGATACGCAGTATTTT.

The genes are TRBV11-2 and TRBJ2-7; 10 nucleotides agree with TRBD2. Germline CDR1 reads SGHAT; CDR2 reads FQNNGV. The CDR3 contains 17 residues. V was clipped by 7 bases and J by 9 bases; unmatched bases: 21. The CDR3 spells CASTPGIAGGPTNGQYF. DNA of the CDR3: TGTGCCAGCACCCCGGGGATAGCGGGGGGTCCGACGAACGGGCAGTACTTC. The variable domain in full, with the rest retrieved from reference TRBV11-2 and TRBJ2-7, is EAGVAQSPRYKIIEKRQSVAFWCNPISGHATLYWYQQILGQGPKLLIQFQNNGVVDDSQLPKDRFSAERLKGVDSTLKIQPAKLEDSAVYLCASTPGIAGGPTNGQYFGPGTRLTVT.

The chain carries TRBV6-5 and TRBJ1-3; D gene unclear. The CDR3 is made up of 15 amino acids. Germline V gene lookup returns CDR1 MNHEY and CDR2 SVGAGI. V dropped 2 bases and J dropped 5 bases, with 13 bases sitting between them. CDR3 residues: CASSYGGAARNTIYF. The CDR3 DNA is TGTGCCAGCAGTTACGGAGGAGCTGCGAGAAACACCATATATTTT.

This clone was seen just once. The V and J genes are TRBV10-3 and TRBJ2-1; 7 nucleotides align to TRBD1. CDR1 ENHRY and CDR2 SYGVKD come from the germline V gene. CDR3 length: 13 amino acids. Trimming cost V 7 bases and J 5 bases; bases outside gene matches: 5. The CDR3 DNA reads TGTGCCATCATGGGGACAGAAGACAATGAGCAGTTCTTC. This gives the protein CAIMGTEDNEQFF.

This chain connects TRBV12-3 or TRBV12-4 to TRBJ1-3; D gene uncertain. Between the trimmed V and J ends, which lost 8 bases and 5 bases, there was a span of 13 bases. The length of the CDR3 is 13 residues. The CDR3 nucleotides are TGTGCCAGCGAGGATAGCGGCCGAAACACCATATATTTT. Translating gives CASEDSGRNTIYF.

J is TRBJ2-1 and V is TRBV19; 16 bases align to TRBD2. Germline CDR1 is LNHDA and CDR2 is SQIVND (reference sequence). Unmatched junction bases numbered 14, after V lost 5 bases and J lost 10 bases. The CDR3 consists of 18 residues. The CDR3 DNA follows: TGTGCCAGTAGTGTAGGAACGGGACTAGCGGGAGGGCCGGGAGAGCAGTTCTTC. Translating gives CASSVGTGLAGGPGEQFF.

The chain links TRBV7-3 to TRBJ2-5, with 7 bases fitting TRBD2. The CDR3 has 14 amino acids. Germline-derived CDR1 and CDR2 are SGHTA and FQGTGA. V was clipped by 0 bases and J by 3 bases; unmatched bases: 1. The CDR3 spells CASSLTAGKETQYF. DNA of the CDR3: TGTGCCAGCAGCTTAACAGCGGGGAAAGAGACCCAGTACTTC.

The V call is TRBV21-1, the J call TRBJ1-6. TRBV21-1 is assigned pseudogene status. CDR3 size: 18 residues. The CDR3 DNA sequence: TGTGCCAGCAGCCCCCCCGTTTGGCAGACTACCTATAATTCACCCCTCCACTTT. As protein: CASSPPVWQTTYNSPLHF.

In this sample, this clone turned up a few times. The chain uses TRBV5-1 and TRBJ1-5; D may be TRBD1 (5 bases). Trimming removed 0 bases at V and 3 bases at J, with 10 bases between. Germline CDR1 reads SGHRS; CDR2 reads YFSETQ. CDR3 length: 15 residues. In DNA form, the CDR3 reads TGCGCCAGCAGCTTGGACCCGGGGGTCAATCAGCCCCAGCATTTT. It is translated as CASSLDPGVNQPQHF.

This chain links TRBV9 with TRBJ1-2, with D uncertain. In germline, CDR1 is SGDLS, CDR2 YYNGEE. Trimming took 5 bases from V and 5 from J, leaving 7 bases between them. The CDR3 loop spans 11 amino acids. CDR3: CASRREYGYTF. The CDR3, as DNA: TGTGCCAGCAGGCGTGAGTATGGCTACACCTTC.

This clone was detected only a few times. For the CDR3, the DNA is TGTGCCAGCAACCCTGGGGGACAGGGATTGCAGCCCCAGCATTTT. Protein: CASNPGGQGLQPQHF. V is TRBV6-1 and J is TRBJ1-5, with TRBD1 identical over 9 bases. The CDR3 is 15 residues long. V lost 7 bases and J lost 7; bases outside the gene matches: 11. Looked up from germline, CDR1 is MNHNS and CDR2 is SASEGT.

This clone was counted a few times. This chain connects TRBV2 to TRBJ2-7, with D unclear. V was cut by 3 bases and J by 2 bases, with 8 bases left in between. In germline, CDR1 is SNHLY, CDR2 FYNNEI. The CDR3 contains 13 residues. In nucleotides, the CDR3 is TGTGCCAGCAGTGACCAATCCCCCTACGAGCAGTACTTC. Amino acid sequence: CASSDQSPYEQYF.

DNA for the CDR3: TGTGCCAGCAGCCAAGATGGGCACCCTCGAGCCCAGTACTTC. Translated: CASSQDGHPRAQYF. This chain connects TRBV3-1 (or the pseudogene TRBV3-2) to TRBJ2-5; D remains ambiguous. This CDR3 contains 14 residues. The V gene's germline CDR1 is LGHDT and CDR2 YNNKEL (reference sequence). V lost 0 bases and J lost 9, with 14 bases in between.